The source of this T cell receptor beta chain is a study of cytomegalovirus exposure and HLA in healthy donors. This CDR3 comprises 15 residues. V lost 7 bases, J lost 6 bases, and 13 bases stayed unmatched. Germline V gene data show CDR1 as LNHDA and CDR2 as SQIVND (reference sequence). Profiled with immunoSEQ multiplex PCR; TCRdb holds only in-frame clones, not every one. The data show about 130,000 clones, with just under 85% seen just once and 25% to 30% held by the top ten. This clone was counted between two and nine times. The sequence came from a man in his thirties or forties in good health and CMV-seropositive. The chain joins TRBV19 to TRBJ2-7; 9 positions match TRBD2. Material for sequencing was PBMCs. CDR3: CASTPGSGSVGEQYF. In DNA form, the CDR3 reads TGTGCCAGTACCCCAGGTAGCGGGAGTGTCGGCGAGCAGTACTTC.